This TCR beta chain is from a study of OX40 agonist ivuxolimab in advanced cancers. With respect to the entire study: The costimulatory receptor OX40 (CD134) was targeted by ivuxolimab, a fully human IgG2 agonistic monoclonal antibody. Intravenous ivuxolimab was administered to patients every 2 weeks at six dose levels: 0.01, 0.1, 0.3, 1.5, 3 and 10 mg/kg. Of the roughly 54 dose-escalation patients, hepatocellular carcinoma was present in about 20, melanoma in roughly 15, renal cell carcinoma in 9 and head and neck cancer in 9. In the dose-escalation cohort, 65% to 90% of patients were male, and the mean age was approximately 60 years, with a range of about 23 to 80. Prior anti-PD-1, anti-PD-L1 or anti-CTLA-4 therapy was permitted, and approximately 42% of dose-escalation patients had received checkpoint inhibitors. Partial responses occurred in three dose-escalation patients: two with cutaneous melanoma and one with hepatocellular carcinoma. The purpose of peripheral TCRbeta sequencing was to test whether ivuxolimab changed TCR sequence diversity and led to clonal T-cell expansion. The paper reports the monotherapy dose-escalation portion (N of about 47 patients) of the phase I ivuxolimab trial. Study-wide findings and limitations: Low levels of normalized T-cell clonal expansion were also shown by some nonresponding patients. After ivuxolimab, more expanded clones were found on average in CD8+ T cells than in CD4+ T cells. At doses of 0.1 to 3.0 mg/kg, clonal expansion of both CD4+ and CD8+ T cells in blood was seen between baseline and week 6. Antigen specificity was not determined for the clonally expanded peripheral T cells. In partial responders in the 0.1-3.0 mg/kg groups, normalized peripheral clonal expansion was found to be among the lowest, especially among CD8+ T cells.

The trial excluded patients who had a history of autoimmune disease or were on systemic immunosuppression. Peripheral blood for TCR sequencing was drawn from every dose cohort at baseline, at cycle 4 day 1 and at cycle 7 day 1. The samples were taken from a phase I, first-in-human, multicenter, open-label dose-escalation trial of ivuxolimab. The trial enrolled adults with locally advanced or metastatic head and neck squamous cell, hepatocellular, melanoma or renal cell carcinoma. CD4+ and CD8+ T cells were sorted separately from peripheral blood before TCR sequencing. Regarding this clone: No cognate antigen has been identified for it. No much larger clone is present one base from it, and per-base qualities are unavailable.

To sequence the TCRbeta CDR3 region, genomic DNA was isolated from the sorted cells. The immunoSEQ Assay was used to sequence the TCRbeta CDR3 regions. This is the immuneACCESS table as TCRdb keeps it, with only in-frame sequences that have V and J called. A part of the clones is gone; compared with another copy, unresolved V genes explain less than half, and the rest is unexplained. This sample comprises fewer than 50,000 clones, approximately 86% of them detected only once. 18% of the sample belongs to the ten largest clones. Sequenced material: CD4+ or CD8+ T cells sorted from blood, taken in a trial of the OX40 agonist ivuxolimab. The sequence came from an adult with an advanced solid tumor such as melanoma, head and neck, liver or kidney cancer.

The DNA reads TGTGCCAGCAGCGGGGGCCCTAATTCGAGCTCCTACAATGAGCAGTTCTTC. It codes for CASSGGPNSSSYNEQFF. This chain is built from TRBV9 and TRBJ2-1; 5 matching bases give a weak D call of TRBD1. The trim is 3 bases for V and 0 bases for J, with a gap of 16 bases between the germline ends. CDR3 length: 17 amino acids, cysteine to phenylalanine. CDR3 DNA is the only sequence kept; it has 51 bases, read in frame from the first base. CDR1 and CDR2 are read off the germline V gene as SGDLS and YYNGEE.